Presented here are 16 T cell receptor beta chains from one specimen sequenced in a study of cytomegalovirus exposure and HLA in healthy donors. Primers: 60 Vbeta forward and 13 Jbeta reverse. Some clones are missing from TCRdb's copy, which holds only in-frame ones; the method was immunoSEQ multiplex PCR. The sample includes roughly 60,000 clones. The sequenced sample was PBMCs. All receptors derive from a woman aged 18-29 years in good health and CMV-seronegative.

This chain's CDR3 is CASSQNGGETQYF. CDR3 nucleotides: TGTGCCAGCAGCCAAAACGGGGGGGAGACCCAGTACTTC. This chain uses TRBV14 with TRBJ2-5; 7 bases line up with TRBD2. With V trimmed by 2 bases and J by 5 bases, 2 bases remained unmatched. The germline gives CDR1 SGHDN, CDR2 FVKESK. There are 13 residues in the CDR3. Using reference TRBV14 and TRBJ2-5 for the parts outside the CDR3, the full variable domain is EAGVTQFPSHSVIEKGQTVTLRCDPISGHDNLYWYRRVMGKEIKFLLHFVKESKQDESGMPNNRFLAERTGGTYSTLKVQPAELEDSGVYFCASSQNGGETQYFGPGTRLLVL.

This chain joins TRBV10-3 and TRBJ2-7, with a tentative D call TRBD2 (5 bases). Germline values: CDR1 ENHRY, CDR2 SYGVKD. The CDR3 runs 16 residues. The V end lost 3 bases, the J end lost 0 bases, and 15 bases lay between the germline ends. CDR3 coding DNA: TGTGCCATCAGTGACTTCCTAGCATTTAACTCCTACGAGCAGTACTTC. Translating it yields CAISDFLAFNSYEQYF.

A word on this clone: The junction differs from germline at one of its ends, possibly a read error. The chain recombines TRBV29-1 with TRBJ2-5, with 9 bases lining up with TRBD2. The length of the CDR3 is 11 residues. CDR1 is SQVTM, CDR2 ANQGSEA, per germline. The CDR3 region is CSVEEGTSFDF. DNA of the CDR3: TGCAGCGTTGAAGAGGGGACTAGCTTCGACTTC. Filled out from reference TRBV29-1 and TRBJ2-5, the complete variable domain reads SAVISQKPSRDICQRGTSLTIQCQVDSQVTMMFWYRQQPGQSLTLIATANQGSEATYESGFVIDKFPISRPNLTFSTLTVSNMSPEDSSIYLCSVEEGTSFDFGPGTRLLVL.

V and J are TRBV6-5 and TRBJ2-2; maybe TRBD1 (5 bases). Trimming cost V 7 bases and J 6 bases, with 12 bases left between them. CDR3 length: 13 amino acids. Germline assignment: CDR1 MNHEY and CDR2 SVGAGI. DNA for the CDR3: TGTGCCAGCAAAAAGGGGCGGCCCGGGGAGCTGTTTTTT. It encodes CASKKGRPGELFF.

The chain combines TRBV25-1 with TRBJ1-5, with 7 bases identical to TRBD1. Trimming at V came to 8 bases and at J to 7 bases, leaving 11 bases not matched to a gene. Germline CDR1 is MGHDK and CDR2 is SYGVNS. The CDR3 extends over 14 amino acids. The CDR3 DNA reads TGTGCCAGCTCTAGGACAGGATCGAACCAGCCCCAGCATTTT. Translated, it gives CASSRTGSNQPQHF.

The rearrangement uses TRBV5-6 and TRBJ2-7; D is unresolved. Trimming pared 4 bases from V and 6 bases from J, leaving 11 bases between. This CDR3 is built from 12 residues. Germline CDR1 is SGHDT and CDR2 is YYEEEE. CDR3 region: CASSLPTGEQYF. The CDR3 DNA reads TGTGCCAGCAGCCTTCCGACGGGCGAGCAGTACTTC.

This chain links TRBV6-5 with TRBJ1-1; perhaps TRBD1 as D (5 bases). The CDR3 length is 15 residues. The germline V gene has CDR1 MNHEY and CDR2 SVGAGI. Trimming pared 5 bases from V and 7 bases from J, leaving 20 bases between. CDR3 region: CASSPTPGGNGEAFF. The CDR3 DNA is TGTGCCAGCAGTCCAACCCCTGGGGGGAATGGTGAAGCTTTCTTT.

The V gene is TRBV6-6, the J gene TRBJ2-3, with 7 nucleotides matching TRBD2. V shed 4 bases and J 1 base; nucleotides not matched to a gene: 5. CDR1 is MNHNY, CDR2 SVGAGI, per germline (reference sequence). This CDR3 comprises 15 residues. The CDR3 protein is CASSFGLDGTDTQYF. The CDR3, as DNA: TGTGCCAGCAGTTTTGGACTAGACGGCACAGATACGCAGTATTTT.

To note about this clone: The identical CDR3 is also encoded by other nucleotide sequences in the sample. The rearrangement uses TRBV5-1 and TRBJ1-1; possible D gene TRBD1, 6 bases. The V gene lost 5 bases and the J gene lost 1 base, with 12 bases spanning the gap. The CDR3 has 14 amino acids. Germline loops: CDR1 SGHRS, CDR2 YFSETQ. The CDR3 is CASSVDSRNTEAFF. DNA of the CDR3: TGCGCCAGCAGTGTGGACAGCAGGAACACTGAAGCTTTCTTT. The full variable domain, in which reference TRBV5-1 and TRBJ1-1 provide the parts outside the CDR3, is KAGVTQTPRYLIKTRGQQVTLSCSPISGHRSVSWYQQTPGQGLQFLFEYFSETQRNKGNFPGRFSGRQFSNSRSEMNVSTLELGDSALYLCASSVDSRNTEAFFGQGTRLTVV.

The chain uses TRBV27 and TRBJ1-5, with TRBD1 as a possible D gene (5 bases). In germline, CDR1 is MNHEY, CDR2 SMNVEV (reference sequence). This CDR3 has 16 amino acids. V was trimmed by 4 bases and J by 5 bases, leaving 18 bases between them. Here the CDR3 DNA reads TGTGCCAGCAGTTCCTTCTCAGGGAGGATGGATCAGCCCCAGCATTTT. This encodes CASSSFSGRMDQPQHF.

V usage is TRBV7-9 and J usage is TRBJ2-7, with D tentatively TRBD2 (6 bases). The CDR3 consists of 16 residues. V gave up 5 bases and J gave up 7 bases, with 24 bases separating them. CDR1 is SEHNR, CDR2 FQNEAQ, per germline (reference sequence). The CDR3 spells CASSPTYTTRSGEQYF. In nucleotides, the CDR3 is TGTGCCAGCAGCCCCACCTATACGACTAGATCGGGGGAGCAGTACTTC.

This sequence joins TRBV2 and TRBJ2-7; 13 nucleotides line up with TRBD2. Germline V gene data show CDR1 as SNHLY and CDR2 as FYNNEI. Trimming cost V 6 bases and J 0 bases; bases outside gene matches: 8. The CDR3 totals 17 residues. The CDR3 DNA sequence: TGTGCCAGCAGCGTAACTGGACTAGCGGGGGACTCCTACGAGCAGTACTTC. It translates to CASSVTGLAGDSYEQYF. The full variable domain, rest sourced from reference TRBV2 and TRBJ2-7, is EPEVTQTPSHQVTQMGQEVILRCVPISNHLYFYWYRQILGQKVEFLVSFYNNEISEKSEIFDDQFSVERPDGSNFTLKIRSTKLEDSAMYFCASSVTGLAGDSYEQYFGPGTRLTVT.

J is TRBJ1-4 and V is TRBV11-2; no reliable D call. The V gene's germline CDR1 is SGHAT and CDR2 FQNNGV. V was trimmed by 4 bases and J by 5 bases, leaving 11 bases between them. CDR3 size: 14 residues. As DNA, the CDR3 is TGTGCCAGCAGCTCGAGGAACTCGAATGAAAAACTGTTTTTT. As protein: CASSSRNSNEKLFF.

The rearrangement joins TRBV7-9 to TRBJ1-1, with D possibly matching TRBD1 (6 bases). The CDR3 contains 13 residues. V was trimmed by 5 bases and J by 4 bases, leaving 11 bases between them. The germline gives CDR1 SEHNR, CDR2 FQNEAQ (reference sequence). The CDR3 DNA reads as TGTGCCAGCAGCAGTAGGGGGGGCACTGAAGCTTTCTTT. Translated, it gives CASSSRGGTEAFF.

This chain links TRBV27 with TRBJ2-5; D is perhaps TRBD2 (5 bases). Germline CDR1 is MNHEY and CDR2 is SMNVEV (reference sequence). The CDR3 is made up of 14 amino acids. V was shortened by 7 bases and J by 5 bases, with 17 bases between the two germline ends. CDR3 amino acids: CASTPRGPGETQYF. The CDR3, as DNA: TGTGCCAGCACCCCCCGAGGTCCGGGGGAGACCCAGTACTTC.

CDR3 DNA: TGTGCCAGCTCACCACCCGGGGCTTTCTTT. This encodes CASSPPGAFF. The genes are TRBV18 and TRBJ1-1; D call uncertain. This CDR3 comprises 10 residues. Germline assignment: CDR1 KGHSH and CDR2 LQKENI. Trimming stripped 0 bases from V and 11 bases from J, with 4 bases between.